This T cell receptor beta chain was documented in a study of spatial heterogeneity in lung cancer. Overall study: When follow-up PBMC samples existed, they were sequenced (at a median of about two years after resection). Consistently, beta-chain sequences turned up in larger numbers than alpha-chain sequences did.

This clonotype was counted many times. Every individual TCR cDNA molecule carried its own unique molecular identifier, which allowed correction of PCR and sequencing errors. In TCRdb, the 5' RACE reads were re-called with MiXCR into one record per CDR3 protein. The sample has around 120,000 distinct CDR3 sequences, 12% seen once. In germline, CDR1 is SEHNR, CDR2 FQNEAQ (reference sequence). Trimming cost V 3 bases and J 5 bases, with 13 bases left between them. This CDR3 is built from 14 residues. Documented time point: blood at routine non-recurrence follow-up after resection. From tumor, nontumor lung or frozen PBMC, whole RNA was taken unsorted for sequencing.

Sequences were derived from PBMCs, sampled at follow-up. This chain uses TRBV7-9 with TRBJ2-5, with D uncertain. This receptor was taken from a male donor with early-stage non-small cell lung cancer. In DNA, the CDR3 is TGTGCCAGCAGCTTGGGCGGCCAGTCGGAGACCCAGTACTTC. It specifies CASSLGGQSETQYF.